These 28 T cell receptor beta chains originate from one sample sequenced in a study of cytomegalovirus exposure and HLA in healthy donors. The protocol was immunoSEQ multiplex PCR, while the TCRdb copy is restricted to in-frame clones and leaves out a portion. Altogether about 160,000 clones are present, 86% being singletons, with the ten largest covering roughly 5.7%. Sequencing used PBMCs. Every receptor here comes from a woman between 25 and 40 years old in good health and CMV-seronegative.

The V call is TRBV18, the J call TRBJ2-5, with 8 bases identical to TRBD2. The germline V gene encodes CDR1 KGHSH and CDR2 LQKENI. CDR3 length: 17 residues. V lost 3 bases, J lost 0 bases, and 9 bases stayed unmatched. CDR3 loop: CASSPIMSGGYQETQYF. The DNA of the CDR3 is TGTGCCAGCTCACCGATAATGAGCGGGGGTTACCAAGAGACCCAGTACTTC. The full variable domain, with the rest looked up from reference TRBV18 and TRBJ2-5, is NAGVMQNPRHLVRRRGQEARLRCSPMKGHSHVYWYRQLPEEGLKFMVYLQKENIIDESGMPKERFSAEFPKEGPSILRIQQVVRGDSAAYFCASSPIMSGGYQETQYFGPGTRLLVL.

The CDR3 region is CASKKGLDSNQPQHF. The CDR3, as DNA: TGTGCCAGCAAAAAGGGCCTTGATAGCAATCAGCCCCAGCATTTT. The V gene is TRBV6-1, the J gene TRBJ1-5; D call uncertain. Between the trimmed V and J ends, which lost 7 bases and 0 bases, there was a span of 13 bases. CDR1 and CDR2 (germline): MNHNS, SASEGT. The CDR3 loop spans 15 amino acids.

This chain joins TRBV10-3 and TRBJ1-2; D uncertain. The CDR3 has 13 residues. Germline values: CDR1 ENHRY, CDR2 SYGVKD. Trimming took 3 bases from V and 2 from J, leaving 7 bases between them. In DNA form, the CDR3 reads TGTGCCATCAGTGATATGGGGAACTATGGCTACACCTTC. Amino acids: CAISDMGNYGYTF.

The chain combines TRBV25-1 with TRBJ2-5, with D hard to call. The V gene's germline CDR1 is MGHDK and CDR2 SYGVNS. This CDR3 region has 13 residues. Trimming left V 6 bases short and J 4 bases short, with 12 bases between. In nucleotides, the CDR3 is TGTGCCAGCAGAGGCAGCATGTCAGAGACCCAGTACTTC. It codes for CASRGSMSETQYF.

V is TRBV4-3 and J is TRBJ2-3; D possibly corresponds to TRBD2 (5 bases). This CDR3 has 14 residues. V was pared by 0 bases and J by 14 bases, with 18 bases between. CDR1 and CDR2 (germline): LGHNA, YSLEER. The DNA of the CDR3 is TGCGCCAGCAGCCAAGATCTTCGTGCGGAGGATTGGTATTTT. Amino acids: CASSQDLRAEDWYF.

This chain links TRBV2 with TRBJ1-1; D is uncertain. The germline gives CDR1 SNHLY, CDR2 FYNNEI. The V end lost 5 bases, the J end lost 0 bases, and 7 bases lay between the germline ends. CDR3 length equals 13 residues. This CDR3 reads CASSYNVNTEAFF. The CDR3 nucleotides are TGTGCCAGCAGTTATAATGTGAACACTGAAGCTTTCTTT.

This chain joins TRBV29-1 and TRBJ2-7; 12 bases are a match to TRBD1. This CDR3 has 16 residues. V lost 6 bases, J lost 6 bases, and 15 bases stayed unmatched. The V gene's germline CDR1 is SQVTM and CDR2 ANQGSEA. The CDR3 DNA sequence: TGCAGCGTGCCCGGGACAGGGGGCTTAAGCGTTGGCGAGCAGTACTTC. Amino acids: CSVPGTGGLSVGEQYF.

The V call is TRBV7-8, the J call TRBJ2-3; no clear D gene. Trimming stripped 1 base from V and 10 bases from J, with 12 bases between. The CDR3 totals 13 residues. Germline loops: CDR1 SGHVS, CDR2 FQNEAQ. Here the CDR3 DNA reads TGTGCCAGCAGCTTAGACCGGTCAAGCTCGCAGTATTTT. Its translation: CASSLDRSSSQYF. Filled out from reference TRBV7-8 and TRBJ2-3, the complete variable domain reads GAGVSQSPRYKVAKRGQDVALRCDPISGHVSLFWYQQALGQGPEFLTYFQNEAQLDKSGLPSDRFFAERPEGSVSTLKIQRTQQEDSAVYLCASSLDRSSSQYFGPGTRLTVL.

The V call is TRBV19, the J call TRBJ2-3; TRBD2 agrees at 9 bases. The J segment lost 4 bases and the V segment lost 7 bases, leaving 9 bases of the junction unmatched. Germline V lookup: CDR1 LNHDA, CDR2 SQIVND (reference sequence). The CDR3 is made up of 15 amino acids. The CDR3 DNA sequence: TGTGCCAGTACGACCGGGACTAGCTTTCCAGATACGCAGTATTTT. Translated: CASTTGTSFPDTQYF.

This clone came up once. This rearrangement joins TRBV4-1 to TRBJ2-2; 7 nucleotides agree with TRBD1. CDR3 length equals 15 residues. Germline V gene data show CDR1 as MGHRA and CDR2 as YSYEKL. J was trimmed by 0 bases and V by 2 bases; bases with no gene match: 0. The CDR3 reads CASSQQGANTGELFF. DNA for the CDR3: TGCGCCAGCAGCCAACAGGGGGCGAACACCGGGGAGCTGTTTTTT.

This chain links TRBV20-1 with TRBJ1-2, with 7 bases that match TRBD1. Trimming removed 6 bases from V and 12 bases from J; junction bases left unmatched: 4. CDR1 DFQATT and CDR2 SNEGSKA come from the germline V gene (reference sequence). The CDR3 is 9 residues long. In nucleotides, the CDR3 is TGCAGTGCGGGGACAGCAAACACCTTC. Translated: CSAGTANTF.

This clone has just a few counts. The rearrangement uses TRBV18 and TRBJ1-2; D might be TRBD1 (6 bases). V was clipped by 6 bases and J by 8 bases, with 10 bases between them. Germline V gene lookup returns CDR1 KGHSH and CDR2 LQKENI. The CDR3 length is 11 residues. CDR3 loop: CASSGGRGYTF. DNA of the CDR3: TGTGCCAGCTCGGGGGGCCGGGGCTACACCTTC.

V and J are TRBV27 and TRBJ1-2; no firm D call. V gave up 8 bases and J gave up 4 bases, with 23 bases separating them. Looked up from germline, CDR1 is MNHEY and CDR2 is SMNVEV (reference sequence). CDR3 size: 16 residues. The CDR3 spells CASGNYHPRASYGYTF. CDR3 bases: TGTGCCAGCGGTAATTACCACCCGCGGGCGAGCTATGGCTACACCTTC.

V usage is TRBV6-5 and J usage is TRBJ1-6, with 9 positions matching TRBD1. This CDR3 has 14 residues. CDR1 and CDR2 (germline): MNHEY, SVGAGI. V gave up 6 bases and J gave up 8 bases; unmatched junction bases: 5. The CDR3: CASSLGQGDSPLHF. The DNA for the CDR3 is TGTGCCAGCAGCCTGGGACAGGGCGATTCACCCCTCCACTTT.

The rearrangement joins TRBV10-3 to TRBJ1-6, with 7 bases identical to TRBD1. CDR1 is ENHRY, CDR2 SYGVKD, per germline. The CDR3 consists of 17 residues. Losses at the gene ends were 8 bases for V and 5 bases for J; bases not matched to a gene: 15. The CDR3 region has the DNA TGTGCCATCCGAGGGGGCGTTATGGGACAAGATAATTCACCCCTCCACTTT. This gives the protein CAIRGGVMGQDNSPLHF.

The V call is TRBV7-3, the J call TRBJ2-1; 9 bases agree with TRBD2. Germline V gene lookup returns CDR1 SGHTA and CDR2 FQGTGA. The CDR3 covers 14 residues. Trimming cost V 4 bases and J 7 bases; bases outside gene matches: 5. The CDR3 sequence: CASSSGTSSNEQFF. Here the CDR3 DNA reads TGTGCCAGCAGCTCAGGGACTAGCAGTAATGAGCAGTTCTTC.

The CDR3 protein is CAISRPGITNYGYTF. CDR3 DNA: TGTGCCATCAGTCGTCCGGGGATCACTAACTATGGCTACACCTTC. The genes are TRBV10-3 and TRBJ1-2; the D is unclear. The V end lost 5 bases, the J end lost 0 bases, and 13 bases lay between the germline ends. Germline loops: CDR1 ENHRY, CDR2 SYGVKD. The CDR3 spans 15 residues.

This clone was counted a few times. V is TRBV19 and J is TRBJ2-3, with D possibly being TRBD1 or TRBD2 (6 bases each). The CDR3 consists of 15 residues. Trimming removed 4 bases at V and 0 bases at J, with 11 bases between. Germline assignment: CDR1 LNHDA and CDR2 SQIVND (reference sequence). The CDR3 DNA sequence: TGTGCCAGTAGTAGGGGGGCCTTTAGCACAGATACGCAGTATTTT. It specifies CASSRGAFSTDTQYF.

This rearrangement joins TRBV11-3 to TRBJ2-1; D assignment may be TRBD1 or TRBD2 (5 bases each). The CDR3 totals 15 residues. Trimming removed 5 bases from V and 4 bases from J, with 15 bases in between. Germline V gene sequence: CDR1 SGHNT, CDR2 YENEEA. DNA of the CDR3: TGTGCCAGCAGCCACCGGGGCCCTGGATACAATGAGCAGTTCTTC. Protein: CASSHRGPGYNEQFF.

This clone was seen a few times. This chain connects TRBV18 to TRBJ1-2; D remains ambiguous. The germline V and J ends were trimmed by 3 bases and 5 bases, with 4 bases remaining between them. This CDR3 is 11 amino acids long. Germline lookup yields CDR1 KGHSH and CDR2 LQKENI. The CDR3 DNA sequence: TGTGCCAGCTCACCGGGATATGGCTACACCTTC. This sequence encodes CASSPGYGYTF.

The genes are TRBV7-3 and TRBJ1-2; no clear D gene. V was trimmed by 1 base and J by 0 bases, leaving 21 bases between them. The germline V gene has CDR1 SGHTA and CDR2 FQGTGA. CDR3 size: 19 residues. CDR3 sequence: CASSLKAGGTDTSNYGYTF. The CDR3 DNA follows: TGTGCCAGCAGCTTAAAAGCCGGCGGTACAGACACTTCTAACTATGGCTACACCTTC.

As regards this clone: Other DNA sequences in the sample encode the same CDR3. The J gene is TRBJ2-7, the V gene TRBV9; 10 nucleotides agree with TRBD2. V shed 0 bases and J 2 bases; nucleotides not matched to a gene: 2. CDR1 is SGDLS, CDR2 YYNGEE, per germline. The CDR3 is 15 amino acids. CDR3 protein: CASSVEAGGPYEQYF. CDR3 coding DNA: TGTGCCAGCAGCGTAGAAGCGGGGGGGCCCTACGAGCAGTACTTC.

The gene calls are TRBV25-1 and TRBJ2-4; TRBD1 aligns across 10 bases. This CDR3 has 15 amino acids. V gave up 3 bases and J gave up 5 bases; unmatched junction bases: 4. From germline, CDR1 is MGHDK and CDR2 SYGVNS. The CDR3 region is CASSDRGTGENIQYF. As DNA, the CDR3 is TGTGCCAGCAGTGACCGAGGGACAGGGGAAAACATTCAGTACTTC.

The chain joins TRBV9 to TRBJ2-5; the D gene is possibly TRBD1 (6 bases). The CDR3 is 14 residues long. Trimming stripped 3 bases from V and 0 bases from J, with 9 bases between. Germline-derived CDR1 and CDR2 are SGDLS and YYNGEE. CDR3 loop: CASSEQGYQETQYF. The CDR3, as DNA: TGTGCCAGCAGCGAACAGGGTTACCAAGAGACCCAGTACTTC.

The DNA of the CDR3 is TGTGCCAGCAGCACACAGACAGGCCAATACTCCTACGAGCAGTACTTC. Translating gives CASSTQTGQYSYEQYF. The V and J genes are TRBV7-2 and TRBJ2-7; D perhaps matches TRBD1 (6 bases). V shed 5 bases and J shed 0 bases, with 17 bases lying between them. The germline CDR1 and CDR2 sequences are SGHTA and FQGNSA. The CDR3 runs to 16 residues. Complete variable domain (other parts from reference TRBV7-2 and TRBJ2-7): GAGVSQSPSNKVTEKGKDVELRCDPISGHTALYWYRQSLGQGLEFLIYFQGNSAPDKSGLPSDRFSAERTGGSVSTLTIQRTQQEDSAVYLCASSTQTGQYSYEQYFGPGTRLTVT.

V gene TRBV5-4 combines with J gene TRBJ2-1, with 8 bases that match TRBD2. Looked up from germline, CDR1 is SGHNT and CDR2 is YYREEE (reference sequence). The CDR3 is 14 amino acids. Trimming at V came to 7 bases and at J to 4 bases, leaving 7 bases not matched to a gene. The CDR3 coding sequence is TGTGCCAGCTCCCCGGGGGGGTATTACAATGAGCAGTTCTTC. Residues: CASSPGGYYNEQFF.

The rearrangement uses TRBV5-1 and TRBJ2-7; D uncertain. The germline CDR1 and CDR2 sequences are SGHRS and YFSETQ. The CDR3 length is 16 residues. V lost 4 bases and J 2 bases, leaving 19 bases between the germline ends. CDR3 nucleotides: TGCGCCAGCAGCCCTTTTCCGGTTTCGGCGACCTACGAGCAGTACTTC. It codes for CASSPFPVSATYEQYF.

The chain combines TRBV27 with TRBJ1-1; D not certain. Trimming cost V 2 bases and J 11 bases, with 12 bases left between them. Germline CDR1 reads MNHEY; CDR2 reads SMNVEV (reference sequence). The CDR3 has 12 residues. The CDR3 DNA follows: TGTGCCAGCAGTTTAAAGGGTGGAAGGGCTTTCTTT. This codes for CASSLKGGRAFF.